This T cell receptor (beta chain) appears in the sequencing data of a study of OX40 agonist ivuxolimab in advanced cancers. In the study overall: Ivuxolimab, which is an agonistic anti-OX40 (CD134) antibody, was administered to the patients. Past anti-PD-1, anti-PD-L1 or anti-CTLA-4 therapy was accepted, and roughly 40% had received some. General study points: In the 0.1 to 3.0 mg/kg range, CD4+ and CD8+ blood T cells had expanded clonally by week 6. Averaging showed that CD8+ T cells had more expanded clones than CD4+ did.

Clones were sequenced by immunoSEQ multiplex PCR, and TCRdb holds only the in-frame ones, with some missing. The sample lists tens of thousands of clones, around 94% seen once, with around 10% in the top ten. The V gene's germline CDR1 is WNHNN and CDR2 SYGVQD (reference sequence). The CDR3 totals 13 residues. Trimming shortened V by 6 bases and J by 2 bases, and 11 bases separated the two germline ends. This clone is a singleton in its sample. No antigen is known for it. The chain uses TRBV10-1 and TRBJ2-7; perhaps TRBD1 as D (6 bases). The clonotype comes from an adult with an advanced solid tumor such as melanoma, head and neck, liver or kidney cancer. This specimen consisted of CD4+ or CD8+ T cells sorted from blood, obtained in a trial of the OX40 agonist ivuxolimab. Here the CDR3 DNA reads TGCGCCAGCAGCAGGGGTATCACCTACGAGCAGTACTTC. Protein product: CASSRGITYEQYF.